This T cell receptor beta chain was identified in a study of blood T cell repertoires in COVID-19. Study in general: T cells, B-cell-depleted T cells, or PBMCs supplied cDNA or gDNA.

Seattle patients were enrolled while actively infected and followed longitudinally. Sequenced by immunoSEQ multiplex PCR; TCRdb stores in-frame clones only, minus some. The data hold 150,000 to 200,000 clones, with roughly 90% observed a single time. Germline V CDR1 and CDR2: LGHNA, YSLEER. The CDR3 is made up of 15 amino acids. Trimming left V 6 bases short and J 4 bases short, with 15 bases between. This TCR was sampled from a woman aged 60-70 years with COVID-19, enrolled during active disease. V and J are TRBV4-3 and TRBJ1-4; D uncertain. Sequenced sample: peripheral blood. The CDR3 DNA is TGCGCCAGCAGTATTAACCGGGGATTTAATGAAAAACTGTTTTTT. Protein sequence: CASSINRGFNEKLFF.